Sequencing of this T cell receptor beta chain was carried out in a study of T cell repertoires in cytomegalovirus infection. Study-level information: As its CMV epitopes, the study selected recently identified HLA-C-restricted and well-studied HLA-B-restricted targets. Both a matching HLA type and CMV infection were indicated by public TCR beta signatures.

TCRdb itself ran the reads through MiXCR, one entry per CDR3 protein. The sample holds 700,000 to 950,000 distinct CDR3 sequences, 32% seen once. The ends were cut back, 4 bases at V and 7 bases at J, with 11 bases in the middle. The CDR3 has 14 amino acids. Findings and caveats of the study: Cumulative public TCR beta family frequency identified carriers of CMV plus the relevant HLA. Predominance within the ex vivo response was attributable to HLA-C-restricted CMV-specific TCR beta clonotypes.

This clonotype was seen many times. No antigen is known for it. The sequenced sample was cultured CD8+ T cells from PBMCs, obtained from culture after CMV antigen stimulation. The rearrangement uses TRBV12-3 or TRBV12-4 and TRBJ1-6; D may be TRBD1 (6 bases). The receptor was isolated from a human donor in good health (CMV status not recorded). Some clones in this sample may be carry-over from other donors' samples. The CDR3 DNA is TGTGCCAGCAGTTCGCCAGGGGCGAATTCACCCCTCCACTTT. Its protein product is CASSSPGANSPLHF.